This is a list of T cell receptor beta chains from one sample in a study of T-cell memory formation after mild COVID-19. One entry per CDR3 protein, called by TCRdb with MiXCR from the 5' RACE reads. The data contain around 340,000 distinct CDR3 sequences, about 13% of them singletons. The sample consisted of PBMCs or a T cell subset sorted from them (not recorded which). The receptors originated from a man younger than 30 who had mild COVID-19 (a few samples of this study predate the infection). Cell type and time point are not known. The CDR3 runs from the conserved cysteine through the conserved F or W. The D gene is left open where the match is weak. Clone size is given for some rows only: seen once, a few or many times, or a class if the clone is expanded.

clone size	V gene	J gene	D gene	CDR3 DNA	CDR3 protein
NA	TRBV6-5	TRBJ2-2	NA	TGTGCCAGCAGTTCTACGACGAAATTAAATACCGGGGAGCTGTTTTTT	CASSSTTKLNTGELFF
NA	TRBV27	TRBJ2-7	TRBD1	TGTGCCAGCAGTCCGGGACAGCTTACCTACGAGCAGTACTTC	CASSPGQLTYEQYF
few	TRBV10-3	TRBJ1-3	NA	TGTGCCATCACTGACAGGTACTCTGGAAACACCATATATTTT	CAITDRYSGNTIYF
few	TRBV10-3	TRBJ1-4	NA	TGTGCCATCAGTGATCCCGGGCGGGAAAAACTGTTTTTT	CAISDPGREKLFF
few	TRBV19	TRBJ2-7	TRBD1	TGTGCCAGTCTCGGACAGGGGGCGTACGAGCAGTACTTC	CASLGQGAYEQYF
many	TRBV29-1	TRBJ1-2	NA	TGCAGCGTTAAGGGGGGTGATAACTATGGCTACACCTTC	CSVKGGDNYGYTF
many	TRBV12-3/TRBV12-4	TRBJ1-1	TRBD1	TGTGCCAGCAGGACAGAACAGGGGCGGAACACTGAAGCTTTCTTT	CASRTEQGRNTEAFF
few	TRBV6-2/TRBV6-3	TRBJ1-6	TRBD1	TGTGCCAGCAGCGGGGACAGGGTCGATTCACCCCTCCACTTT	CASSGDRVDSPLHF
few	TRBV27	TRBJ1-2	NA	TGTGCCAGCAGTACCGGACAGCGCGGCTACACCTTC	CASSTGQRGYTF
few	TRBV21-1	TRBJ2-1	NA	TGTGCCAGCCGGCCCACAGGGGGTCCCTACAATGAGCAGTTCTTC	CASRPTGGPYNEQFF
few	TRBV6-2/TRBV6-3	TRBJ2-2	TRBD2	TGTGCCAGCAGTTACTCCGTAGCGGGGGATACCGGGGAGCTGTTTTTT	CASSYSVAGDTGELFF
many	TRBV5-1	TRBJ1-1	NA	TGCGCCAGCAGCTCCCAGGGCGCGAACACTGAAGCTTTCTTT	CASSSQGANTEAFF
NA	TRBV4-1	TRBJ1-3	NA	TGCGCCAGCAGCCAAGAAGGGGATCCAGGAAACACCATATATTTT	CASSQEGDPGNTIYF
NA	TRBV6-6	TRBJ1-5	NA	TGTGCCAGCAGCCATGACTATCAGCCCCAGCATTTT	CASSHDYQPQHF
NA	TRBV5-1	TRBJ1-1	NA	TGCGCCAGCAGCCCGGACAGAGGTTACACTGAAGCTTTCTTT	CASSPDRGYTEAFF
few	TRBV4-1	TRBJ1-5	NA	TGCGCCAGCAGACCCGATACAGGGTTTGTCAATCAGCCCCAGCATTTT	CASRPDTGFVNQPQHF
few	TRBV6-6	TRBJ1-5	NA	TGTGCCAGCAGTTCTGGAAGCGGGGCAGGCAATCAGCCCCAGCATTTT	CASSSGSGAGNQPQHF
NA	TRBV4-2	TRBJ2-5	TRBD2	TGTGCCAGCAGCCAGACTAGCGGGGGGGCAGAGACCCAGTACTTC	CASSQTSGGAETQYF
NA	TRBV5-1	TRBJ2-5	TRBD1	TGCGCCAGCAGCTTAGACAGGGGCGAAGAGACCCAGTACTTC	CASSLDRGEETQYF
NA	TRBV7-2	TRBJ1-2	NA	TGTGCCAGCAGCACGGGGACGCCTGGTCGCGGCTACACCTTC	CASSTGTPGRGYTF
few	TRBV25-1	TRBJ1-6	NA	TGTGCCAGCAGTGAATACAGGGTCCGATCACCCCTCCACTTT	CASSEYRVRSPLHF
NA	TRBV7-2	TRBJ2-5	TRBD2	TGTGCCAGCAAGGCGGGGGGGCCGTCGGAGACCCAGTACTTC	CASKAGGPSETQYF
NA	TRBV6-2/TRBV6-3	TRBJ1-2	NA	TGTGCCAGCAGACCCAGGGGAACGAGGTATGGCTACACCTTC	CASRPRGTRYGYTF
NA	TRBV7-2	TRBJ2-5	NA	TGTGCCAGCAGATTGACTAGTCAGGAGACCCAGTACTTC	CASRLTSQETQYF
many	TRBV7-2	TRBJ1-2	TRBD1	TGTGCCAGCAGCTACTCGACAGGGGAGAACTATGGCTACACCTTC	CASSYSTGENYGYTF
NA	TRBV6-5	TRBJ2-6	TRBD1	TGTGCCAGCAGTACTGCCGGGACAGGATACTCTGGGGCCAACGTCCTGACTTTC	CASSTAGTGYSGANVLTF
many	TRBV19	TRBJ1-1	NA	TGTGCCAGTAGTCATCGTGAGTTGAGGAACACTGAAGCTTTCTTT	CASSHRELRNTEAFF
NA	TRBV6-5	TRBJ2-2	TRBD2	TGTGCCAGCAGCTTAATCCTAGCGGGGGGTTCCGGGGAGCTGTTTTTT	CASSLILAGGSGELFF
few	TRBV4-1	TRBJ1-6	TRBD1	TGCGCCAGCAGCCAAGATAAGGCCAGGGGGCGATCACCCCTCCACTTT	CASSQDKARGRSPLHF
many	TRBV7-2	TRBJ2-2	TRBD2	TGTGCCAGCAGCCCAAGACTAGCGCTCATTGGCGGGGAGCTGTTTTTT	CASSPRLALIGGELFF
few	TRBV11-2	TRBJ2-5	NA	TGTGCCAGCGCCAGGGAAACGACAGAGACCCAGTACTTC	CASARETTETQYF
NA	TRBV11-1	TRBJ2-3	TRBD1	TGTGCCAGCACCACTAACAGGGGCCCAAGCACAGATACGCAGTATTTT	CASTTNRGPSTDTQYF
NA	TRBV7-6	TRBJ2-7	TRBD1	TGTGCCAGCAGCTTCGGGACAGGGGGTGACGAGCAGTACTTC	CASSFGTGGDEQYF
few	TRBV29-1	TRBJ2-2	TRBD1	TGCAGCGCTCCTAGGGGGACAGGGGGCATCACCGGGGAGCTGTTTTTT	CSAPRGTGGITGELFF
NA	TRBV18	TRBJ2-7	NA	TGTGCCAGCTCGTCTACTCAGATTTCTTCCTACGAGCAGTACTTC	CASSSTQISSYEQYF
few	TRBV7-8	TRBJ2-3	NA	TGTGCCAGCAGCAAGCCCACCACAGATACGCAGTATTTT	CASSKPTTDTQYF
few	TRBV2	TRBJ2-1	NA	TGTGCCAGCAGATTCACAGGGTCCTACAATGAGCAGTTCTTC	CASRFTGSYNEQFF
few	TRBV7-6	TRBJ2-6	NA	TGTGCCAGCAGCTTTCAGGGTAACTCTGGGGCCAACGTCCTGACTTTC	CASSFQGNSGANVLTF
NA	TRBV7-2	TRBJ2-5	NA	TGTGCCAGCAGCTTCGGCTCTCGACCGGAGACCCAGTACTTC	CASSFGSRPETQYF
few	TRBV7-2	TRBJ2-2	NA	TGTGCCAGCAGCGAACGACGCCCCGGGGAGCTGTTTTTT	CASSERRPGELFF
few	TRBV6-5	TRBJ2-3	TRBD1	TGTGCCAGCAGTTACTCCCACAGGGGATCAGATACGCAGTATTTT	CASSYSHRGSDTQYF
many	TRBV25-1	TRBJ1-1	TRBD1	TGTGCCATAACAGGGGCCTTGAACACTGAAGCTTTCTTT	CAITGALNTEAFF
few	TRBV30	TRBJ1-1	NA	TGTGCCTGTATCCGGGACCCTGGAGCTGAAGCTTTCTTT	CACIRDPGAEAFF
many	TRBV7-2	TRBJ2-1	NA	TGTGCCAGCAGCTTAGGGGTAGTTCCCTCCTACAATGAGCAGTTCTTC	CASSLGVVPSYNEQFF
once	TRBV3-1	TRBJ1-1	NA	TGTGCCAGCAGCCAAGGTGGTAGGGATGAAGCTTTCTTT	CASSQGGRDEAFF
few	TRBV18	TRBJ1-6	NA	TGTGCCAGCTCTCCGAATAGGGGTCTGGATTCACCCCTCCACTTT	CASSPNRGLDSPLHF
NA	TRBV20-1	TRBJ2-3	TRBD1	TGCAGTGCTAGATCGGACAGGGGCGAAGATACGCAGTATTTT	CSARSDRGEDTQYF
many	TRBV20-1	TRBJ1-6	NA	TGCAGTGCCACCTTACAGGATAATTCACCCCTCCACTTT	CSATLQDNSPLHF
NA	TRBV6-5	TRBJ2-7	NA	TGTGCCAGCAGTCCAATTTACAGGGCGCCTGGCGAGCAGTACTTC	CASSPIYRAPGEQYF
many	TRBV4-2	TRBJ1-2	NA	TGTGCCAGCAGCCAAGGGGGAGACGGCTACACCTTC	CASSQGGDGYTF
NA	TRBV18	TRBJ1-2	NA	TGTGCCAGCTCACCTGGAGAAGCGAACTATGGCTACACCTTC	CASSPGEANYGYTF
few	TRBV4-2	TRBJ2-6	TRBD1	TGTGCCAGCAGCCAACCGGGACAGAACTCTGGGGCCAACGTCCTGACTTTC	CASSQPGQNSGANVLTF
NA	TRBV9	TRBJ2-4	NA	TGTGCCAGCAGCGTAGACGGGTACATTCAGTACTTC	CASSVDGYIQYF
NA	TRBV7-7	TRBJ2-3	NA	TGTGCCAGCAGCCCCTCCCTAGAATCCGACACAGATACGCAGTATTTT	CASSPSLESDTDTQYF
NA	TRBV15	TRBJ2-1	NA	TGTGCCACCAGCTACCGGGGGACAGACAATGAGCAGTTCTTC	CATSYRGTDNEQFF
NA	TRBV5-1	TRBJ2-3	TRBD1	TGCGCCAGCAGGACCGGACAGGGGGCAGGAGATACGCAGTATTTT	CASRTGQGAGDTQYF
NA	TRBV7-9	TRBJ2-3	TRBD2	TGTGCCAGCAAAGGACTAGCCACAGATACGCAGTATTTT	CASKGLATDTQYF